These 23 T cell receptor beta chains originate from one sample sequenced in a study of post-analysis software for immune sequencing data. TCR beta libraries were prepared from cDNA with unique molecular identifiers. TCRdb re-called the PCR reads through MiXCR, storing one row per CDR3 protein. This sample yields 750,000 to 950,000 distinct CDR3 sequences, of which around 42% are seen a single time; roughly 4.4% belongs to the top ten. Overall study findings and caveats: Controls had lower frequencies than patients of about 5 TRBV segments, which included TRBV5-6, TRBV5-1 and TRBV20-1.

What these receptors recognize is not known. The specimen was blood. The source of these receptors is a girl aged 5-17 years with multiple sclerosis.

This clonotype showed up just a few times. The gene calls are TRBV6-5 and TRBJ2-7; 16 bases line up with TRBD2. V lost 0 bases to trimming and J lost 7 bases; unmatched junction nucleotides: 15. CDR1 MNHEY and CDR2 SVGAGI come from the germline V gene. This CDR3 spans 20 amino acids. CDR3: CASSYSPGLAGGDTYNEQYF. The CDR3 DNA follows: TGTGCCAGCAGTTACTCTCCGGGACTAGCGGGAGGGGATACCTACAATGAGCAGTACTTC.

This clonotype was recorded once. This chain uses TRBV13 with TRBJ2-5; D could derive from TRBD1 or TRBD2 (5 bases each). The V end was cut by 6 bases, the J end by 3 bases, with 26 bases between. The CDR3 contains 18 residues. Germline V lookup: CDR1 PRHDT, CDR2 FYEKMQ (reference sequence). CDR3 nucleotides: TGTGCCAGCAGTAATCGGGGCACCACCGTACGGGGAAAAGAGACCCAGTACTTC. Its translation is CASSNRGTTVRGKETQYF.

This clonotype was seen more than once but under ten times. The V gene is TRBV20-1, the J gene TRBJ2-7; D uncertain. V lost 4 bases, J lost 0 bases, and 13 bases lay in between. Per germline, CDR1 DFQATT and CDR2 SNEGSKA (reference sequence). The length of the CDR3 is 14 residues. The CDR3 region has the DNA TGCAGTGCTAAGCCCAGACAAAGCTCCTACGAGCAGTACTTC. It codes for CSAKPRQSSYEQYF.

CDR3: CASSYSEHREETQYF. The CDR3 DNA is TGTGCCAGCAGTTACTCCGAGCACCGTGAAGAGACCCAGTACTTC. The chain carries TRBV12-3 or TRBV12-4 and TRBJ2-5; D is unresolved. This CDR3 is 15 amino acids long. The ends were cut back, 4 bases at V and 3 bases at J, with 15 bases in the middle.

The chain uses TRBV12-3 or TRBV12-4 and TRBJ2-3; tentative D call: TRBD2 (5 bases). This CDR3 has 13 residues. V shed 6 bases and J shed 7 bases, with 14 bases lying between them. The CDR3 region is CASSRGLGNTQYF. The CDR3 DNA follows: TGTGCCAGCAGCCGAGGACTGGGGAATACGCAGTATTTT.

This clonotype was observed a few times. The rearrangement links TRBV5-1 to TRBJ2-7; D may be TRBD2 (6 bases). CDR1 is SGHRS, CDR2 YFSETQ, per germline. The V and J ends lost 7 bases and 5 bases respectively, with 16 bases between them. The CDR3 consists of 13 residues. For the CDR3, the DNA is TGCGCCAGCCAGCCGGGAGTCGGGAACGAGCAGTACTTC. It is translated as CASQPGVGNEQYF.

The chain links TRBV6-5 to TRBJ1-2; tentative D call: TRBD1 (6 bases). The CDR3 has 12 residues. V lost 10 bases and J lost 5, with 14 bases in between. The germline V gene has CDR1 MNHEY and CDR2 SVGAGI. The CDR3 loop is CATVAGQYGYTF. DNA for the CDR3: TGTGCCACGGTTGCAGGACAGTATGGCTACACCTTC.

This clonotype was seen a handful of times. The chain recombines TRBV7-2 with TRBJ2-1; 10 bases align to TRBD2. Trimming at V came to 4 bases and at J to 3 bases, leaving 12 bases not matched to a gene. Germline V lookup: CDR1 SGHTA, CDR2 FQGNSA. The CDR3 has 18 amino acids. CDR3 amino acids: CASSSPSETSGYYNEQFF. DNA for the CDR3: TGTGCCAGCAGCTCCCCCTCCGAGACTAGCGGGTACTACAATGAGCAGTTCTTC.

V and J are TRBV20-1 and TRBJ2-1; 10 bases fit TRBD2. The CDR3 consists of 16 residues. The V segment lost 5 bases and the J segment 4 bases; nucleotides outside the gene matches: 11. Germline assignment: CDR1 DFQATT and CDR2 SNEGSKA (reference sequence). CDR3 region: CSAPPWQREGYNEQFF. CDR3 in DNA: TGCAGTGCTCCGCCGTGGCAGCGGGAGGGGTACAATGAGCAGTTCTTC.

The chain joins TRBV12-3 or TRBV12-4 to TRBJ2-5, with D perhaps matching TRBD2 (6 bases). The CDR3 runs to 13 residues. Trimming left V 7 bases short and J 7 bases short, with 16 bases between. The CDR3 DNA sequence: TGTGCCAGCACTACCGCGGGGCCGGGGACCCAGTACTTC. It translates to CASTTAGPGTQYF.

Remarks on this clonotype: Mismatch with germline at one junction end may stem from a read error. The gene calls are TRBV7-7 and TRBJ2-5; 7 positions agree with TRBD1. The CDR3 consists of 14 residues. Germline V lookup: CDR1 SSHAT, CDR2 FNYEAQ (reference sequence). The CDR3, as DNA: TGTGCTAGCAGCTGGGGACAGCACCTAGAGACCCAGTACTTC. Residues: CASSWGQHLETQYF.

J is TRBJ1-1 and V is TRBV28, with unresolved D. The CDR3 loop spans 14 amino acids. Germline CDR1 is MDHEN and CDR2 is SYDVKM. V dropped 2 bases and J dropped 0 bases, with 7 bases sitting between them. CDR3 protein: CASSLPTVNTEAFF. CDR3 bases: TGTGCCAGCAGTTTACCGACGGTGAACACTGAAGCTTTCTTT. The full variable domain, rest sourced from reference TRBV28 and TRBJ1-1, is DVKVTQSSRYLVKRTGEKVFLECVQDMDHENMFWYRQDPGLGLRLIYFSYDVKMKEKGDIPEGYSVSREKKERFSLILESASTNQTSMYLCASSLPTVNTEAFFGQGTRLTVV.

This clonotype was counted a few times. The chain has TRBV20-1 and TRBJ2-4, with D maybe TRBD1 (5 bases). Germline CDR1 is DFQATT and CDR2 is SNEGSKA (reference sequence). The V end was cut by 1 base, the J end by 0 bases, with 16 bases between. The CDR3 runs 17 residues. CDR3 amino acids: CSARVQGAVLAKNIQYF. In DNA form, the CDR3 reads TGCAGTGCTAGAGTCCAGGGTGCCGTACTAGCCAAAAACATTCAGTACTTC.

This chain joins TRBV6-6 and TRBJ2-4, with D perhaps TRBD2 (6 bases). The CDR3 is 11 amino acids. V lost 5 bases and J 13 bases, leaving 12 bases between the germline ends. Germline CDR1 MNHNY, CDR2 SVGAGI (reference sequence). The CDR3 bases are TGTGCCAGCAGTAAGTCGGGAGAGCAGTACTTC. Its protein product is CASSKSGEQYF.

This clonotype was counted only a few times. The rearrangement uses TRBV7-9 and TRBJ2-3; the D is unclear. Germline-derived CDR1 and CDR2 are SEHNR and FQNEAQ (reference sequence). The CDR3 runs 14 residues. The V gene lost 1 base and the J gene lost 7 bases, with 12 bases spanning the gap. CDR3 sequence: CASSLEGRPNTQYF. The CDR3 DNA reads as TGTGCCAGCAGCTTAGAAGGCAGGCCGAATACGCAGTATTTT.

This clonotype came up once. The chain has TRBV29-1 and TRBJ1-1, with D perhaps TRBD1 (6 bases). The CDR3 totals 14 residues. Germline loops: CDR1 SQVTM, CDR2 ANQGSEA. With 4 bases removed from V and 1 base from J, the gap between germline ends came to 13 bases. CDR3 nucleotides: TGCAGCGTTGGCGGGACACTAGGGAACACTGAAGCTTTCTTT. It is translated as CSVGGTLGNTEAFF.

This clonotype came up many times. The rearrangement joins TRBV27 to TRBJ1-1, with 8 bases identical to TRBD1. Germline CDR1 and CDR2: MNHEY and SMNVEV (reference sequence). V trimming: 4 bases; J trimming: 1 base; junction bases outside the gene matches: 2. CDR3 length: 14 residues. CDR3 sequence: CASSYRGGNTEAFF. CDR3 nucleotide sequence: TGTGCCAGCAGTTACAGGGGGGGGAACACTGAAGCTTTCTTT.

The genes are TRBV28 and TRBJ1-2, with TRBD1 as a possible D gene (5 bases). CDR3 length equals 18 residues. V was pared by 1 base and J by 3 bases, with 21 bases between. The germline gives CDR1 MDHEN, CDR2 SYDVKM. CDR3 amino acids: CASSLFLSLGEVDYGYTF. CDR3 nucleotides: TGTGCCAGCAGTTTATTTCTTAGTTTGGGGGAGGTTGACTATGGCTACACCTTC.

This chain connects TRBV21-1 to TRBJ1-5. TRBV21-1 corresponds to a pseudogene. The length of the CDR3 is 17 residues. CDR3 in amino acids: CASPTASPGSSNQPQHF. The CDR3 nucleotides read TGTGCCAGCCCAACAGCAAGTCCGGGGAGTAGCAATCAGCCCCAGCATTTT.

The chain is built from TRBV9 and TRBJ2-4; D is perhaps TRBD1 or TRBD2 (5 bases each). The CDR3 consists of 13 residues. The germline CDR1 and CDR2 sequences are SGDLS and YYNGEE. The ends were cut back, 3 bases at V and 8 bases at J, with 12 bases in the middle. This CDR3 is CASSAGTDDIQYF. In DNA form, the CDR3 reads TGTGCCAGCAGCGCCGGGACCGACGACATTCAGTACTTC.

In its sample, this clonotype was seen once. CDR3 region: CSAREGTLREYTEAFF. DNA of the CDR3: TGCAGCGCCCGAGAGGGGACCCTTAGGGAGTACACTGAAGCTTTCTTT. The chain carries TRBV29-1 and TRBJ1-1; tentatively, D is TRBD1 (5 bases). With 7 bases removed from V and 3 bases from J, the gap between germline ends came to 24 bases. CDR3 length equals 16 residues. The V gene's germline CDR1 is SQVTM and CDR2 ANQGSEA.

On this clonotype itself: At one end, the junction sequence differs from germline, possibly due to a read error. This chain uses TRBV12-3 or TRBV12-4 with TRBJ2-7; TRBD1 agrees at 8 bases. CDR3 length: 16 amino acids. CDR3 sequence (DNA): TGTGCCAGCATCTTACAGGGGGTCGGAAAACCCTACGAGCGGTACTTC. This encodes CASILQGVGKPYERYF.

The chain recombines TRBV5-6 with TRBJ2-1; TRBD2 agrees at 10 bases. V was pared by 2 bases and J by 5 bases, with 7 bases of the junction left unmatched. Germline assignment: CDR1 SGHDT and CDR2 YYEEEE. The CDR3 consists of 16 residues. In DNA form, the CDR3 reads TGTGCCAGCAGCTTCACCGGGACTAGCGAGAACAATGAGCAGTTCTTC. This sequence encodes CASSFTGTSENNEQFF.